This paragraph reports one T cell receptor beta chain. Its antigen is not known. The data were obtained in a study of identical twins. Findings of the study overall: Out-of-frame TCR alpha sharing observed in monozygotic twins exceeded model estimates. Conclusions were based on cross-sectional statistical analysis, without following the same donors.

Healthy Caucasians, and only they, were the donors. A universal primer site was created by template switching, with the cDNA bearing unique molecular identifiers. TCRdb processed the 5' RACE reads anew with MiXCR; each CDR3 protein has one entry. The sample holds about 340,000 distinct CDR3 sequences, about 12% seen once. These same data were also listed under a study on yellow fever vaccine responses in identical twins.

This sequence originates from a woman under 30 in good health. Input material: CD8+ T cells sorted from blood.

CDR3 DNA: TGTGCCAGCGGGCCCTTAAAGACTGAGCAGTTCTTC. Protein: CASGPLKTEQFF. The chain recombines TRBV9 with TRBJ2-1; D unresolved. V lost 7 bases, J lost 9 bases, and 14 bases lay in between. CDR3 length equals 12 residues. Germline assignment: CDR1 SGDLS and CDR2 YYNGEE.